The 7 T cell receptor beta chains below were found in one sample sequenced in a study of human T cells and chemical hapten exposure listed by TCRdb under 2021. Receptor libraries were prepared by RACE. Instrument used: NextSeq 500. TCRdb trimmed the raw reads at Q25, called clones with MiXCR and kept productive beta chains. Every CDR3 protein is listed once, alongside the most common genes and DNA of its rows. Present in this sample are over 50,000 distinct CDR3 sequences, roughly 11% of which were seen just once. The top ten clones comprise approximately 2% of the sample. Interpreted using the paper, the time point label stands for: patch test 1, 2 weeks after DPC sensitization. The treatment or condition label, read with the paper, signifies: therapeutic diphenylcyclopropenone sensitization with weekly scalp DPC. Total RNA was extracted from unfractionated whole blood collected in Tempus Blood RNA tubes.

Sample: whole blood, taken in connection with sensitization to the hapten diphenylcyclopropenone (DPC). The receptors were gathered from a woman between 40 and 50 years old with alopecia areata. Some clones in this sample may be carry-over from other donors' samples.

The table lists this clonotype with many counts. This chain joins TRBV12-3 or TRBV12-4 and TRBJ1-5, with TRBD1 identical over 9 bases. The CDR3 spans 13 residues. V shed 7 bases, J shed 4 bases, and the junction held 2 bases outside the gene matches. The CDR3 reads CASTGTGNQPQHF. The CDR3 nucleotides are TGTGCCAGCACCGGGACAGGGAATCAGCCCCAGCATTTT.

The chain uses TRBV29-1 and TRBJ2-1; 8 bases are shared with TRBD1. J gave up 6 bases and V 7 bases, and 8 bases lay outside the gene matches. Germline V gene data show CDR1 as SQVTM and CDR2 as ANQGSEA. The CDR3 runs 13 residues. The CDR3 DNA is TGCAGCGCTGACAGGGGATGGATCAATGAGCAGTTCTTC. Its protein is CSADRGWINEQFF.

As DNA, the CDR3 is TGTGCCAGCGGGGTCGTATCTGCGGGTCGGGAGACCCAGTACTTC. This gives the protein CASGVVSAGRETQYF. The chain carries TRBV7-6 and TRBJ2-5; D may be TRBD2 (5 bases). The CDR3 covers 15 residues. Germline CDR1 and CDR2: SGHVS and FNYEAQ. Trimming took 8 bases from V and 5 from J, leaving 21 bases between them.

This clonotype came up many times. This chain uses TRBV11-1 with TRBJ2-2; D is possibly TRBD1 (7 bases). CDR3 length: 13 residues. Trimming stripped 4 bases from V and 6 bases from J, with 9 bases between. The V gene's germline CDR1 is SGHAT and CDR2 FQDESV (reference sequence). CDR3 sequence (DNA): TGTGCCAGCAGCTGGAGGGGGCCCGGGGAGCTGTTTTTT. Translating gives CASSWRGPGELFF.

The rearrangement links TRBV27 to TRBJ2-1; a weak D match, TRBD2 (6 bases). V lost 0 bases and J lost 4, with 10 bases in between. CDR1 is MNHEY and CDR2 is SMNVEV in the germline V gene (reference sequence). This CDR3 is 15 amino acids long. CDR3: CASSLSGLAYNEQFF. For the CDR3, the DNA is TGTGCCAGCAGTTTATCGGGACTCGCATACAATGAGCAGTTCTTC.

This clonotype came up many times. J is TRBJ2-7 and V is TRBV7-2; D uncertain. Germline lookup yields CDR1 SGHTA and CDR2 FQGNSA. This CDR3 is 11 amino acids long. V lost 6 bases, J lost 4 bases, and 7 bases lay in between. The DNA of the CDR3 is TGTGCCAGCAGTGATCATTACGAGCAGTACTTC. Its protein is CASSDHYEQYF. Full variable domain (remainder filled in from reference TRBV7-2 and TRBJ2-7): GAGVSQSPSNKVTEKGKDVELRCDPISGHTALYWYRQSLGQGLEFLIYFQGNSAPDKSGLPSDRFSAERTGGSVSTLTIQRTQQEDSAVYLCASSDHYEQYFGPGTRLTVT.

In its sample, this clonotype was seen many times. The rearrangement links TRBV7-6 to TRBJ2-1, with 11 bases matching TRBD2. The V and J ends lost 4 bases and 10 bases, in that order; junction bases with no gene match: 15. CDR1 and CDR2 from the germline V gene are SGHVS and FNYEAQ. This CDR3 spans 17 amino acids. CDR3 residues: CASSSLAGGPWNSEQFF. CDR3 nucleotide sequence: TGTGCCAGCAGCTCTTTAGCGGGAGGGCCGTGGAATTCGGAGCAGTTCTTC.